This T cell receptor (beta chain) was observed in a study of blood T cell repertoires in COVID-19. Study-wide context: Acute-phase and convalescent COVID-19 samples originated in the United States, Italy and Spain.

The CDR3 is 16 amino acids. Sequencing was performed with immunoSEQ multiplex PCR; in TCRdb, only in-frame clones are kept and a portion is missing. The data hold 250,000 to 350,000 clones, with 70% to 90% observed a single time. Input material: peripheral blood. J is TRBJ1-2 and V is TRBV21-1; whether TRBD1, the table's D call, matches the DNA was not checked. TRBV21-1 is a documented pseudogene. The clonotype was recovered from a human donor with COVID-19, enrolled during active disease. The donor label of this sample is uncertain. CDR3 DNA sequence: TGTGCCAGCAGCCAAGGACCAGGGGGGCTGAACTATGGCTACACCTTC. This encodes CASSQGPGGLNYGYTF.